Shown below are 22 T cell receptor beta chains from a single sample sequenced in a study of cytomegalovirus exposure and HLA in healthy donors. The PCR contained 60 Vbeta and 13 Jbeta primers. Measured with immunoSEQ multiplex PCR; TCRdb has only the in-frame clones, and not every one. The sample lists 150,000 to 200,000 clones, around 80% occurring once. The specimen was PBMCs. Every receptor here comes from a woman aged 40 to 50 in good health and CMV-seronegative.

V usage is TRBV18 and J usage is TRBJ2-3; 7 bases match TRBD1. Germline V CDR1 and CDR2: KGHSH, LQKENI. The CDR3 is 16 residues long. Trimming at V came to 3 bases and at J to 1 base, leaving 7 bases not matched to a gene. Written as DNA, the CDR3 is TGTGCCAGCTCACCTAGACAGGGAGCAGGCACAGATACGCAGTATTTT. Residues: CASSPRQGAGTDTQYF. The whole variable domain, filled in from reference TRBV18 and TRBJ2-3, reads NAGVMQNPRHLVRRRGQEARLRCSPMKGHSHVYWYRQLPEEGLKFMVYLQKENIIDESGMPKERFSAEFPKEGPSILRIQQVVRGDSAAYFCASSPRQGAGTDTQYFGPGTRLTVL.

The genes are TRBV10-1 and TRBJ1-1; D is ambiguous. This CDR3 comprises 11 residues. CDR1 is WNHNN and CDR2 is SYGVQD in the germline V gene (reference sequence). Trimming shortened V by 11 bases and J by 2 bases, and 9 bases separated the two germline ends. As DNA, the CDR3 is TGCGCCGGGCCCAATAACACTGAAGCTTTCTTT. It codes for CAGPNNTEAFF.

As to this clone: Other DNA sequences of this sample code for an identical CDR3. This chain links TRBV6-5 with TRBJ2-7; maybe TRBD2 (6 bases). With 5 bases removed from V and 0 bases from J, the gap between germline ends came to 14 bases. This CDR3 has 15 amino acids. In germline, CDR1 is MNHEY, CDR2 SVGAGI. CDR3 nucleotides: TGTGCCAGCAGTAGAGACCGGGACTTCTCCTACGAGCAGTACTTC. This codes for CASSRDRDFSYEQYF.

The J gene is TRBJ1-5, the V gene TRBV10-3, with D possibly matching TRBD1 (5 bases). In germline, CDR1 is ENHRY, CDR2 SYGVKD. This CDR3 has 14 residues. Trimming took 2 bases from V and 6 from J, leaving 11 bases between them. CDR3 DNA sequence: TGTGCCATCAGTGAGGGGGAGGGGATTCAGCCCCAGCATTTT. Translated: CAISEGEGIQPQHF.

The chain carries TRBV7-8 and TRBJ2-7, with D perhaps TRBD1 (5 bases). Germline values: CDR1 SGHVS, CDR2 FQNEAQ. The ends were cut back, 5 bases at V and 0 bases at J, with 11 bases in the middle. This CDR3 has 14 residues. The CDR3 reads CASSPRTTSYEQYF. The CDR3 DNA sequence: TGTGCCAGCAGCCCCCGGACAACCTCCTACGAGCAGTACTTC.

The chain combines TRBV14 with TRBJ2-3, with TRBD2 matching 8 bases. With 3 bases clipped from V and 4 bases from J, the junction kept 6 bases outside the gene matches. Germline CDR1 is SGHDN and CDR2 is FVKESK. CDR3 size: 15 residues. The CDR3 sequence is CASSHTLGGADTQYF. CDR3 bases: TGTGCCAGCAGCCACACTCTCGGGGGGGCAGATACGCAGTATTTT.

The chain links TRBV7-3 to TRBJ2-5; D perhaps matches TRBD1 (6 bases). The CDR3 length is 13 residues. The germline CDR1 and CDR2 sequences are SGHTA and FQGTGA. Deletions cut 5 bases from V and 3 bases from J, with 10 bases between. The CDR3 region is CASSRDTKETQYF. The CDR3 DNA sequence: TGTGCCAGCAGCCGGGACACGAAAGAGACCCAGTACTTC.

The chain employs TRBV11-3 and TRBJ2-5; tentatively, D is TRBD2 (6 bases). This CDR3 contains 18 residues. The V gene's germline CDR1 is SGHNT and CDR2 YENEEA. Trimming took off 1 base at V and 5 bases at J, with 23 bases between the two ends. CDR3 loop: CASSLAPVWREGDETQYF. Here the CDR3 DNA reads TGTGCCAGCAGCTTAGCCCCGGTGTGGCGGGAAGGAGATGAGACCCAGTACTTC.

The chain has TRBV11-2 and TRBJ2-3; no firm D call. This CDR3 is 13 amino acids long. V was trimmed by 5 bases and J by 2 bases, leaving 8 bases between them. Germline assignment: CDR1 SGHAT and CDR2 FQNNGV. CDR3: CASSVRYTDTQYF. The CDR3 DNA is TGTGCCAGCAGCGTTAGATACACAGATACGCAGTATTTT.

The chain joins TRBV19 to TRBJ1-1, with a weak D call TRBD1 (5 bases). Germline V gene data show CDR1 as LNHDA and CDR2 as SQIVND (reference sequence). There are 12 residues in the CDR3. The V gene lost 5 bases and the J gene lost 10 bases, with 14 bases spanning the gap. CDR3 region: CASSFKTAGAFF. The DNA of the CDR3 is TGTGCCAGTAGTTTCAAGACAGCTGGAGCTTTCTTT.

The gene calls are TRBV7-9 and TRBJ2-3, with 12 positions matching TRBD2. This CDR3 region has 15 residues. CDR1 is SEHNR, CDR2 FQNEAQ, per germline (reference sequence). J was trimmed by 3 bases and V by 2 bases; bases with no gene match: 0. The CDR3 protein is CASSLTSGRTDTQYF. CDR3 DNA: TGTGCCAGCAGCTTAACTAGCGGGAGGACAGATACGCAGTATTTT.

The chain links TRBV28 to TRBJ1-5, with 12 bases aligning to TRBD1. The CDR3 spans 16 residues. The V and J ends lost 3 bases and 6 bases, in that order; junction bases with no gene match: 6. Per the germline V gene, CDR1 is MDHEN and CDR2 is SYDVKM. DNA for the CDR3: TGTGCCAGCAGTTTCGGGACAGGGGGCGAGGGTCAGCCCCAGCATTTT. Translating it yields CASSFGTGGEGQPQHF.

This clone showed up many times. The chain links TRBV6-4 to TRBJ2-3; 10 bases map to TRBD2. Germline V gene sequence: CDR1 MRHNA, CDR2 SNTAGT. The CDR3 runs to 15 residues. Trimming removed 5 bases from V and 6 bases from J; junction bases left unmatched: 8. The CDR3 DNA sequence: TGTGCCAGCAGTAAAGGGACTAGCGAAGCCGATACGCAGTATTTT. Protein: CASSKGTSEADTQYF.

The chain carries TRBV2 and TRBJ2-2; possible D gene TRBD2, 7 bases. The CDR3 runs 14 residues. Trimming removed 11 bases at V and 6 bases at J, with 19 bases between. Germline V lookup: CDR1 SNHLY, CDR2 FYNNEI. CDR3 in DNA: TGTGCCTCCAGGGGCGGGAGAGACTCCGGGGAGCTGTTTTTT. This translates into CASRGGRDSGELFF.

DNA for the CDR3: TGCGCCAGCAGCTTCGACCTAGGAACAGGGCAAATTGGGAACATTCAGTACTTC. Its protein is CASSFDLGTGQIGNIQYF. The chain joins TRBV5-1 to TRBJ2-4, with D perhaps matching TRBD1 (6 bases). The germline gives CDR1 SGHRS, CDR2 YFSETQ. The CDR3 loop spans 18 amino acids. Deletions cut 2 bases from V and 7 bases from J, with 25 bases between.

The chain links TRBV6-5 to TRBJ2-3, with TRBD1 identical over 9 bases. The CDR3 covers 14 residues. Germline CDR1 and CDR2: MNHEY and SVGAGI. With 7 bases clipped from V and 2 bases from J, the junction kept 4 bases outside the gene matches. The CDR3 DNA is TGTGCCAGCACCCGGACAGGGGCCACAGATACGCAGTATTTT. This encodes CASTRTGATDTQYF.

The J gene is TRBJ2-1, the V gene TRBV25-1; possible D gene TRBD1, 5 bases. Trimming took off 4 bases at V and 2 bases at J, with 9 bases between the two ends. This CDR3 is 14 amino acids long. Germline V gene data show CDR1 as MGHDK and CDR2 as SYGVNS. CDR3 in DNA: TGTGCCAGCAGTGTTGGGGCTCCCTACAATGAGCAGTTCTTC. Its protein is CASSVGAPYNEQFF.

The gene calls are TRBV6-5 and TRBJ2-7; 8 bases match TRBD1. Germline CDR1 is MNHEY and CDR2 is SVGAGI. The CDR3 is made up of 13 amino acids. J lost 2 bases, V lost 5 bases, and 2 bases had no gene match. The CDR3 protein is CASSQGATYEQYF. The CDR3 DNA follows: TGTGCCAGCAGTCAGGGGGCAACCTACGAGCAGTACTTC.

Points on this clone: The sample contains more than one DNA sequence encoding this CDR3. This chain uses TRBV5-1 with TRBJ2-3, with unresolved D. The V end was cut by 0 bases, the J end by 2 bases, with 10 bases between. The CDR3 consists of 15 residues. The germline gives CDR1 SGHRS, CDR2 YFSETQ. Here the CDR3 DNA reads TGCGCCAGCAGCTTGGTTCTTGCGGACACAGATACGCAGTATTTT. Its translation is CASSLVLADTDTQYF.

The CDR3 protein is CASSFTGGGDEQFF. The CDR3 bases are TGTGCCAGCAGCTTTACAGGGGGAGGGGATGAGCAGTTCTTC. This chain uses TRBV7-9 with TRBJ2-1; D possibly corresponds to TRBD1 (8 bases). Deletions cut 3 bases from V and 8 bases from J, with 14 bases between. The CDR3 runs 14 residues. Germline CDR1 reads SEHNR; CDR2 reads FQNEAQ (reference sequence).

The V gene is TRBV30, the J gene TRBJ2-3; TRBD2 matches 7 bases. V lost 2 bases and J lost 2; bases outside the gene matches: 7. Per the germline V gene, CDR1 is GTSNPN and CDR2 is SVGIG (reference sequence). The CDR3 is 15 amino acids. The CDR3 sequence: CAWSRLADNTDTQYF. For the CDR3, the DNA is TGTGCCTGGAGTCGGCTAGCGGATAACACAGATACGCAGTATTTT.

J is TRBJ2-1 and V is TRBV9, with D possibly matching TRBD2 (6 bases). The CDR3 has 16 amino acids. Trimming removed 0 bases at V and 6 bases at J, with 16 bases between. CDR1 and CDR2 (germline): SGDLS, YYNGEE. The CDR3 DNA reads as TGTGCCAGCAGCGTAGAGGGAGGAGCGAGGGGCAATGAGCAGTTCTTC. It codes for CASSVEGGARGNEQFF.